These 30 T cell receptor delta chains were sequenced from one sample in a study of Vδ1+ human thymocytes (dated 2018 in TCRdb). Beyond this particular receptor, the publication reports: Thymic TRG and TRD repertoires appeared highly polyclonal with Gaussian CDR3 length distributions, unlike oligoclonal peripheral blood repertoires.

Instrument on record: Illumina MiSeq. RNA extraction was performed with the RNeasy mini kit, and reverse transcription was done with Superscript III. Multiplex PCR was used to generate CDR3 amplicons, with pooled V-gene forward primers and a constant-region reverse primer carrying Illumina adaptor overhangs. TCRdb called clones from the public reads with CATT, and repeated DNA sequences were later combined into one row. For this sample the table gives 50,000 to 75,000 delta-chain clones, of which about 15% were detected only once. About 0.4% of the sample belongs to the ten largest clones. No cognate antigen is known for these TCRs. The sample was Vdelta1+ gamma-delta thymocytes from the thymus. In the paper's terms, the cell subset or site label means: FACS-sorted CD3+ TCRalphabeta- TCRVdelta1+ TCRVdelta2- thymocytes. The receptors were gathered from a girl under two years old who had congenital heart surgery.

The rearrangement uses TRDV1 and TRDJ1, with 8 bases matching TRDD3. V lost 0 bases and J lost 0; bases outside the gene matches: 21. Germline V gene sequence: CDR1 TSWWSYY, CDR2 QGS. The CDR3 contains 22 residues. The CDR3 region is CALGELRRGAIIGDTNTDKLIF. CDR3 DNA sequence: TGTGCTCTTGGGGAACTACGTCGTGGGGCAATCATAGGGGATACTAACACCGATAAACTCATCTTT.

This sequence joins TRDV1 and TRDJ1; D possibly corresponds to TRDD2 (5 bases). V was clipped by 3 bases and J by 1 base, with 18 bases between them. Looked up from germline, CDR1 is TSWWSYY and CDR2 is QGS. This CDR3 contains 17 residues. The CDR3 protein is CALGDSPIRLGTDKLIF. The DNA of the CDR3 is TGTGCTCTTGGGGACTCTCCTATCCGGCTTGGCACCGATAAACTCATCTTT.

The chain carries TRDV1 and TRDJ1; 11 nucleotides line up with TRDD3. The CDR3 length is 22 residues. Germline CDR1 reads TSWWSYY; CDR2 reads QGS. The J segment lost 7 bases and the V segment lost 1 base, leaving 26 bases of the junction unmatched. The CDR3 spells CALGEPSPNLRDWGIRSGKLIF. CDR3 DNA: TGTGCTCTTGGGGAACCTTCTCCCAACCTCCGAGACTGGGGGATAAGAAGCGGTAAACTCATCTTT.

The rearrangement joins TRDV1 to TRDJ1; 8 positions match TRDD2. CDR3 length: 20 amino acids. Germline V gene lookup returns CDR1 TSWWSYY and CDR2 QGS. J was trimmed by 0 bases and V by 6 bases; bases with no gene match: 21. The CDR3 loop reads CALGYNFLPPAGEYTDKLIF. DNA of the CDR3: TGTGCTCTTGGATATAACTTCCTACCTCCAGCGGGGGAGTACACCGATAAACTCATCTTT.

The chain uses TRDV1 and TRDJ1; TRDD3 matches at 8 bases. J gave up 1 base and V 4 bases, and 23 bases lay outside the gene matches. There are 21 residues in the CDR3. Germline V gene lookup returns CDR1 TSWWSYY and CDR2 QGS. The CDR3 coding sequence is TGTGCTCTTGGGGGTCGGCCTTCCCCCCATACTGGGGGTTCGGTCACCGATAAACTCATCTTT. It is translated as CALGGRPSPHTGGSVTDKLIF.

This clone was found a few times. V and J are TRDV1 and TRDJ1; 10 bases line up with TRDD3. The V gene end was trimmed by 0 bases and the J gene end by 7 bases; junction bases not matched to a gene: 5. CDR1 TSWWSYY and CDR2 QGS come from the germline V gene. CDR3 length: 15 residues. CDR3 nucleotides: TGTGCTCTTGGGGAACTAGACTGGGGGATCTTTAAACTCATCTTT. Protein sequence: CALGELDWGIFKLIF.

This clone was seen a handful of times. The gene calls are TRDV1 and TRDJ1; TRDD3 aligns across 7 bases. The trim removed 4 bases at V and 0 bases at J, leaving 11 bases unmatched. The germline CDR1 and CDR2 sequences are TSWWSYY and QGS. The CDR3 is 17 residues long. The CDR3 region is CALGAQGPGGYTDKLIF. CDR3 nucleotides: TGTGCTCTTGGGGCACAGGGACCTGGGGGCTACACCGATAAACTCATCTTT.

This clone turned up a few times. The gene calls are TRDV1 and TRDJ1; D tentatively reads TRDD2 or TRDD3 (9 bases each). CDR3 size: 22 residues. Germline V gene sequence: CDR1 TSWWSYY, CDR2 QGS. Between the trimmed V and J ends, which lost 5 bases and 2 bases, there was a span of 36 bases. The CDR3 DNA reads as TGTGCTCTTGGGCTACACCTAACCTTCCTACGGGGGATACCGGACGGGACCGATAAACTCATCTTT. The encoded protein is CALGLHLTFLRGIPDGTDKLIF.

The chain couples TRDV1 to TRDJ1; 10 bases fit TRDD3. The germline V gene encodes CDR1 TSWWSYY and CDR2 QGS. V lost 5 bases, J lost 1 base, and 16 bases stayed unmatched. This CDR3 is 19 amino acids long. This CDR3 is CALGKGTLGGGIRTDKLIF. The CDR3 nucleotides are TGTGCTCTTGGGAAAGGGACATTGGGCGGGGGGATACGCACCGATAAACTCATCTTT.

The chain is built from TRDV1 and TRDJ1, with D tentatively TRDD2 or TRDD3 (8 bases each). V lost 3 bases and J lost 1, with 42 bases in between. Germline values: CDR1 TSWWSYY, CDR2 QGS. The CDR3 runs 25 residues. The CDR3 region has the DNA TGTGCTCTTGGGGAGAGAGGCCTTCCTATTACTGGGGGTTTTGGGTCCGGGGACTCCACCGATAAACTCATCTTT. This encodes CALGERGLPITGGFGSGDSTDKLIF.

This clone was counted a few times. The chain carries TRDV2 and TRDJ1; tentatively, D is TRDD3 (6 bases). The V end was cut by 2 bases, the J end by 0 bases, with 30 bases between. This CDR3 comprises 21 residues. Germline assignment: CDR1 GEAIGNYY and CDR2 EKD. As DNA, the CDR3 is TGTGCCTGTGACAACGCGCCCCTCCCCGGGGGGACACGACCTTACACCGATAAACTCATCTTT. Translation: CACDNAPLPGGTRPYTDKLIF.

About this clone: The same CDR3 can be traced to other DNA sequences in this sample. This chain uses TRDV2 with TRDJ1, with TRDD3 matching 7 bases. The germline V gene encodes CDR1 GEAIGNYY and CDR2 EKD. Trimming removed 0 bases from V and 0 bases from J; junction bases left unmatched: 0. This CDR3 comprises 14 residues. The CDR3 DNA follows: TGTGCCTGTGACACCGGGGGATACACCGATAAACTCATCTTT. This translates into CACDTGGYTDKLIF.

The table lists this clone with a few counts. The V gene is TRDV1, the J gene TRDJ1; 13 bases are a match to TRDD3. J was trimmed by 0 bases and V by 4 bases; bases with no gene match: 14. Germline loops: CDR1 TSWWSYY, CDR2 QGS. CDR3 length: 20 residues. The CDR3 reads CALGVPTGGYARLDTDKLIF. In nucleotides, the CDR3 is TGTGCTCTTGGGGTTCCTACTGGGGGATACGCGCGATTGGACACCGATAAACTCATCTTT.

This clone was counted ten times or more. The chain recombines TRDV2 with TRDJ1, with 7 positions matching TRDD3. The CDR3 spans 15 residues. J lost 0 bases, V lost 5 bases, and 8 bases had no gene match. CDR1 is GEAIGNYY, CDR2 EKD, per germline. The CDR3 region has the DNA TGTGCCTGTGGCCACTGGGGATCAAACACCGATAAACTCATCTTT. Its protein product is CACGHWGSNTDKLIF.

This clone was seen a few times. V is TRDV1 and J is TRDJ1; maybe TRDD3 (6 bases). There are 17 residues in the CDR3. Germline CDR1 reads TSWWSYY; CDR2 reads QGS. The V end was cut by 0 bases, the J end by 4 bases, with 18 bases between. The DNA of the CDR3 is TGTGCTCTTGGGGAACTGCCAGAGGGACTGGGTATCGATAAACTCATCTTT. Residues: CALGELPEGLGIDKLIF.

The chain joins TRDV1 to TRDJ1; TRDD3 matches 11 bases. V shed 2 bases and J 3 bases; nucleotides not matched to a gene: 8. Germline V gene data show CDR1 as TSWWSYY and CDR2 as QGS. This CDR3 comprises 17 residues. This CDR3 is CALGEILGDKGADKLIF. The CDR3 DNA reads TGTGCTCTTGGGGAAATACTGGGGGATAAGGGGGCCGATAAACTCATCTTT.

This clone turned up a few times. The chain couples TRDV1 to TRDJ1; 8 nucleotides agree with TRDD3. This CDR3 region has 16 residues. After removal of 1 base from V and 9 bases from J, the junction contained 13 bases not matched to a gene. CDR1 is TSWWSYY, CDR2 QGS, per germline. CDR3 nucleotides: TGTGCTCTTGGGGAACGGGAGCTGGGGGAGCCTCGGGAACTCATCTTT. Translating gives CALGERELGEPRELIF.

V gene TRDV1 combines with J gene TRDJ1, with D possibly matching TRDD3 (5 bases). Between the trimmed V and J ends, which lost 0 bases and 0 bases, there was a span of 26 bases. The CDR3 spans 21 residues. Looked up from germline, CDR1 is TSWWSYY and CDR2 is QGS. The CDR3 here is CALGELGYAHWKPLYTDKLIF. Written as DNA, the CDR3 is TGTGCTCTTGGGGAACTCGGCTACGCCCACTGGAAACCCTTGTACACCGATAAACTCATCTTT.

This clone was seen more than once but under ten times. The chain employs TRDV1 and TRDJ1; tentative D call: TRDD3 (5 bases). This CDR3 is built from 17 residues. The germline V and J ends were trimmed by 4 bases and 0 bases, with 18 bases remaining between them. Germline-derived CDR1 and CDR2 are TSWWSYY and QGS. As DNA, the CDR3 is TGTGCTCTTGGGGGTCCCCCCACTGGTTTTAACACCGATAAACTCATCTTT. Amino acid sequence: CALGGPPTGFNTDKLIF.

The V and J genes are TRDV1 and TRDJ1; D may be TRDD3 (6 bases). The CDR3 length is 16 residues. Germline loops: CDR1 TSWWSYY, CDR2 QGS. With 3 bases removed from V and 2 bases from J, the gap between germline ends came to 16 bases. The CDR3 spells CALGDVSGVETDKLIF. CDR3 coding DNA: TGTGCTCTTGGGGATGTATCTGGGGTAGAAACCGATAAACTCATCTTT.

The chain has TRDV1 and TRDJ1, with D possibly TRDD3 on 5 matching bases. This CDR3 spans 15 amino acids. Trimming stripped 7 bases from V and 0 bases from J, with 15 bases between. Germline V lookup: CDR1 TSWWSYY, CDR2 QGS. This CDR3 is CALVGDGEYTDKLIF. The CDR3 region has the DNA TGTGCTCTTGTGGGAGATGGGGAATACACCGATAAACTCATCTTT.

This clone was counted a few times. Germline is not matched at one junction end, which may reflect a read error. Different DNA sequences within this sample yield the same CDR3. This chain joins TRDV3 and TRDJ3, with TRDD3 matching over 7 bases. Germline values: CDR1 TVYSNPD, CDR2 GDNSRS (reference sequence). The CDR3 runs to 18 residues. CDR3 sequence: CAFLRDWGFREDTRQMFF. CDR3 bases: TGTGCCTTTCTGCGGGACTGGGGATTCCGCGAGGACACCCGGCAGATGTTTTTC. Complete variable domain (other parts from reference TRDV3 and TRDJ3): CDKVTQSSPDQTVASGSEVVLLCTYDTVYSNPDLFWYRIRPDYSFQFVFYGDNSRSEGADFTQGRFSVKHILTQKAFHLVISPVRTEDSATYYCAFLRDWGFREDTRQMFFGTGIKLFVEP.

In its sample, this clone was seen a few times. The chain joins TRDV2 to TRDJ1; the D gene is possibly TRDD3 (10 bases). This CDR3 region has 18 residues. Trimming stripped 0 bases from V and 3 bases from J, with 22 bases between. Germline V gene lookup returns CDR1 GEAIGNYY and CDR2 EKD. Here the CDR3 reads CACDTPPFLLGDPDKLIF. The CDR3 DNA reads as TGTGCCTGTGACACCCCCCCCTTCCTACTGGGGGATCCCGATAAACTCATCTTT.

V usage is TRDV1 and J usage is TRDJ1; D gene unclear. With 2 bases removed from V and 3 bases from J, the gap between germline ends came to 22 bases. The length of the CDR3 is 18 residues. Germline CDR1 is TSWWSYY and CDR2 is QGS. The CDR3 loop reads CALGEFARGASEPDKLIF. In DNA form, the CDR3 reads TGTGCTCTTGGGGAATTCGCCCGCGGGGCCTCGGAACCCGATAAACTCATCTTT.

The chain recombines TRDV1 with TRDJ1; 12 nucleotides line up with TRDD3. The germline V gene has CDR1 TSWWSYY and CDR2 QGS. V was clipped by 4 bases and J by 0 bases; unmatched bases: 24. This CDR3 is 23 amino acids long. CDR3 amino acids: CALGGSYLHWGIHTPKYTDKLIF. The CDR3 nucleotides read TGTGCTCTTGGGGGCTCGTATCTACACTGGGGGATACACACACCAAAGTACACCGATAAACTCATCTTT.

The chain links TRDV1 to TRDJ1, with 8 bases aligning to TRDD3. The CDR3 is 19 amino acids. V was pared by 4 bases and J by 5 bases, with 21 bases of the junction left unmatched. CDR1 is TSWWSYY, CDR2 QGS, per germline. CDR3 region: CALGGPGLPRYWGQDKLIF. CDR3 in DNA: TGTGCTCTTGGGGGCCCAGGCCTTCCCCGGTACTGGGGGCAAGATAAACTCATCTTT.

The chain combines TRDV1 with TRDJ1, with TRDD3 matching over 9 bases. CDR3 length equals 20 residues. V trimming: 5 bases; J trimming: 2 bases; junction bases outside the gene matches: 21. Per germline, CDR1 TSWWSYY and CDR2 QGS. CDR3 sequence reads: CALGKLPPTSLGDCTDKLIF. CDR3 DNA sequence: TGTGCTCTTGGGAAGTTACCTCCTACGTCGCTGGGGGATTGTACCGATAAACTCATCTTT.

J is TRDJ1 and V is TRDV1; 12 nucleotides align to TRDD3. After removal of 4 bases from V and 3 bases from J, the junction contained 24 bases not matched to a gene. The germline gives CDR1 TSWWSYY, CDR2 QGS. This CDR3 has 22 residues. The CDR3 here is CALGGPFPSSFTGGYRADKLIF. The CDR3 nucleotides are TGTGCTCTTGGGGGACCTTTCCCGTCCTCCTTTACTGGGGGATACAGGGCCGATAAACTCATCTTT.

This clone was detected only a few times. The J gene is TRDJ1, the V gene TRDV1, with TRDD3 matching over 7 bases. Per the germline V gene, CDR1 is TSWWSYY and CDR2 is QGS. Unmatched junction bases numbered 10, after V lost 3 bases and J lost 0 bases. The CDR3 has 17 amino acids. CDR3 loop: CALGDPVRTGDTDKLIF. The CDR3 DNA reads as TGTGCTCTTGGGGATCCCGTCCGAACTGGGGACACCGATAAACTCATCTTT.

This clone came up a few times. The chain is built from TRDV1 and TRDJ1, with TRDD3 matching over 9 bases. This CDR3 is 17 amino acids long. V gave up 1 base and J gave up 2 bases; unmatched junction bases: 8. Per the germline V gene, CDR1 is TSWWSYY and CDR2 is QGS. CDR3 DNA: TGTGCTCTTGGGGAACGACAGGGGGGGATACTTACCGATAAACTCATCTTT. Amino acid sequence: CALGERQGGILTDKLIF.